This T cell receptor beta chain was sequenced for a study of T cells expressing NK-cell markers. Study-level information: Sorted CD3+CD56-NKG2C+, CD3+CD56+NKG2C+ and CD3+CD56+NKG2C- T cells supplied the TCR beta repertoires.

TCRdb re-called the 5' RACE reads; every CDR3 protein appears as one record, without DNA. The ten most abundant clones cover roughly 18% of a sample with roughly 150,000 distinct CDR3 sequences. Sequencing used blood T cells: a sorted CD56 or NKG2C T cell subset, CD4+ or CD8+ T cells, or bulk PBMC T cells (not recorded which). The TCR sequence derives from a woman between 18 and 69 years old in good health.

CDR3 sequence reads: CASSPVDLAVKNIQYF. The V gene is TRBV7-3, the J gene TRBJ2-4; TCRdb's assignment of TRBD2 cannot be checked, as there is no DNA. Germline CDR1 and CDR2: SGHTA and FQGTGA. There are 16 residues in the CDR3.